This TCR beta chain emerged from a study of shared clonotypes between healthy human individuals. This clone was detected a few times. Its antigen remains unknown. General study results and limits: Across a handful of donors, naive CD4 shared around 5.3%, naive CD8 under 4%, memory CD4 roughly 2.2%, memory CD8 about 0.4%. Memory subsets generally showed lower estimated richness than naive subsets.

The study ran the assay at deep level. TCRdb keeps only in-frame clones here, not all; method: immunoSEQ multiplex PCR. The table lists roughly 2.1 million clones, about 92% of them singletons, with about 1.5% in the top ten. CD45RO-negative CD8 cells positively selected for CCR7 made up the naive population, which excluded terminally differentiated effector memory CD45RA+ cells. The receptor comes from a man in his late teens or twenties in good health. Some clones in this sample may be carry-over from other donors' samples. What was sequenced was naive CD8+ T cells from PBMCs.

The CDR3 here is CAWSVRVGLANTEAFF. In DNA form, the CDR3 reads TGTGCCTGGAGTGTGAGGGTGGGCCTAGCGAACACTGAAGCTTTCTTT. The rearrangement joins TRBV30 to TRBJ1-1; D unclear. CDR3 size: 16 residues. The germline V gene encodes CDR1 GTSNPN and CDR2 SVGIG (reference sequence). Trimming pared 0 bases from V and 1 base from J, leaving 15 bases between.